The 22 T cell receptor beta chains below come from one sample, sequenced in a study of T-cell reconstitution after alpha-beta-depleted transplantation in children. A TCRbeta library incorporating unique molecular identifiers was prepared. TCRdb re-called the PCR reads through MiXCR, storing one row per CDR3 protein. The sample lists 750,000 to 950,000 distinct CDR3 sequences; under 20% were seen once. The sequencing used PBMCs, mostly from graft donor cells, collected 360 days after TCRalphabeta/CD19-depleted stem cell transplant. The receptors here all came from a male patient younger than 18 who had a stem cell transplant for acute lymphoblastic leukemia, so the T cells may come from the graft donor.

This clonotype has more than one count but fewer than ten. The rearrangement joins TRBV27 to TRBJ2-7; no clear D gene. V dropped 0 bases and J dropped 4 bases, with 10 bases sitting between them. Germline CDR1 and CDR2: MNHEY and SMNVEV (reference sequence). The CDR3 totals 14 residues. The DNA for the CDR3 is TGTGCCAGCAGTTTATCGTTGATGGATTACGAGCAGTACTTC. This gives the protein CASSLSLMDYEQYF.

This chain joins TRBV6-5 and TRBJ1-2; D remains unclear. The CDR3 has 13 residues. Trimming pared 3 bases from V and 3 bases from J, leaving 8 bases between. Germline CDR1 MNHEY, CDR2 SVGAGI. The CDR3 reads CASSYLVDYGYTF. CDR3 bases: TGTGCCAGCAGTTATCTGGTTGACTATGGCTACACCTTC.

The rearrangement links TRBV5-1 to TRBJ2-1; no firm D call. The CDR3 spans 11 residues. Germline CDR1 is SGHRS and CDR2 is YFSETQ. V was shortened by 4 bases and J by 8 bases, with 7 bases between the two germline ends. The CDR3 region is CASSRVYEQFF. CDR3 DNA sequence: TGCGCCAGCAGCCGGGTATATGAGCAGTTCTTC.

This clonotype has only a few counts. The rearrangement links TRBV7-9 to TRBJ2-1; D is uncertain. The CDR3 is made up of 15 amino acids. CDR1 and CDR2 from the germline V gene are SEHNR and FQNEAQ (reference sequence). Trimming shortened V by 5 bases and J by 3 bases, and 14 bases separated the two germline ends. CDR3 loop: CASSVVWADYNEQFF. The CDR3 nucleotides are TGTGCCAGCAGCGTTGTTTGGGCGGACTACAATGAGCAGTTCTTC.

This chain joins TRBV21-1 and TRBJ2-4; the listed D gene, TRBD2, was not tested against the DNA. TRBV21-1 is labeled a pseudogene. The CDR3 is made up of 16 amino acids. CDR3 in DNA: TGTGCCAGCCTGCGGAGCGGGACGGCATGCAAAAACATTCAGTACTTC. Translated: CASLRSGTACKNIQYF.

V is TRBV6-5 and J is TRBJ1-4; D gene ambiguous. The CDR3 totals 14 residues. Germline-derived CDR1 and CDR2 are MNHEY and SVGAGI. The germline V and J ends were trimmed by 2 bases and 8 bases, with 12 bases remaining between them. CDR3 sequence: CASSYNGPGEKLFF. As DNA, the CDR3 is TGTGCCAGCAGTTACAACGGGCCCGGGGAAAAACTGTTTTTT.

This clonotype was observed at least ten times. The J gene is TRBJ2-1, the V gene TRBV3-1, with D possibly matching TRBD1 (6 bases). Germline V gene lookup returns CDR1 LGHDT and CDR2 YNNKEL (reference sequence). The V end was cut by 2 bases, the J end by 6 bases, with 14 bases between. The CDR3 has 15 amino acids. In nucleotides, the CDR3 is TGTGCCAGCAGCCAACAGGGGAGTCGCTTCAATGAGCAGTTCTTC. Its translation: CASSQQGSRFNEQFF.

The V gene is TRBV5-1, the J gene TRBJ2-7; D not resolved. The germline V gene has CDR1 SGHRS and CDR2 YFSETQ. V was cut by 4 bases and J by 3 bases, with 14 bases left in between. CDR3 length: 14 amino acids. The chain's CDR3 is CASSPEGYNYEQYF. The DNA of the CDR3 is TGCGCCAGCAGCCCGGAAGGCTACAACTACGAGCAGTACTTC.

This clonotype was counted between two and nine times. The gene calls are TRBV7-2 and TRBJ2-3, with TRBD2 as a possible D gene (6 bases). The CDR3 is 13 residues long. Trimming shortened V by 6 bases and J by 4 bases, and 11 bases separated the two germline ends. Germline values: CDR1 SGHTA, CDR2 FQGNSA. In DNA, the CDR3 is TGTGCCAGCAGGGCGGGACTCGCAGATACGCAGTATTTT. Amino acids: CASRAGLADTQYF.

The chain employs TRBV20-1 and TRBJ2-7, with D perhaps matching TRBD2 (5 bases). CDR1 is DFQATT, CDR2 SNEGSKA, per germline (reference sequence). V lost 5 bases and J lost 5, with 19 bases in between. The CDR3 is 14 amino acids. For the CDR3, the DNA is TGCAGTGCTGGTGAAGCGGTCCAGGCCCACGAGCAGTACTTC. Residues: CSAGEAVQAHEQYF.

This clonotype was seen a handful of times. The CDR3 protein is CASSFRPGQGNIQYF. CDR3 nucleotides: TGCGCCAGCAGCTTCCGGCCGGGACAGGGAAACATTCAGTACTTC. The chain couples TRBV5-1 to TRBJ2-4, with 9 bases lining up with TRBD1. J gave up 6 bases and V 2 bases, and 6 bases lay outside the gene matches. CDR3 size: 15 residues. Germline CDR1 reads SGHRS; CDR2 reads YFSETQ.

This chain uses TRBV4-1 with TRBJ2-1, with 8 bases lining up with TRBD2. The CDR3 spans 16 residues. J lost 9 bases, V lost 6 bases, and 16 bases had no gene match. Per the germline V gene, CDR1 is MGHRA and CDR2 is YSYEKL. CDR3 in DNA: TGCGCCAGCAGGGGAGGAGCGGGAGTCGGGGCACTTGAGCAGTTCTTC. This codes for CASRGGAGVGALEQFF.

The genes are TRBV5-1 and TRBJ2-2; D uncertain. Looked up from germline, CDR1 is SGHRS and CDR2 is YFSETQ. The V end lost 0 bases, the J end lost 0 bases, and 9 bases lay between the germline ends. CDR3 length equals 16 residues. The CDR3 nucleotides are TGCGCCAGCAGCTTGGGCTTCGTACCGAACACCGGGGAGCTGTTTTTT. Amino acids: CASSLGFVPNTGELFF.

The sample holds a few counts of this clonotype. The chain has TRBV20-1 and TRBJ2-1; possibly TRBD2 for D (6 bases). The germline V gene encodes CDR1 DFQATT and CDR2 SNEGSKA (reference sequence). Trimming removed 5 bases at V and 5 bases at J, with 13 bases between. The CDR3 extends over 13 amino acids. CDR3 in DNA: TGCAGTGCTCCTAGCGTAACGCACAATGAGCAGTTCTTC. It codes for CSAPSVTHNEQFF.

This clonotype appeared a few times. The genes are TRBV12-3 or TRBV12-4 and TRBJ1-4; the D is unclear. The CDR3 has 12 residues. V dropped 4 bases and J dropped 7 bases, with 7 bases sitting between them. CDR3 protein: CASSYLTEKLFF. DNA of the CDR3: TGTGCCAGCAGTTATTTGACTGAAAAACTGTTTTTT.

This clonotype was seen a handful of times. The chain has TRBV5-6 and TRBJ2-7, with D maybe TRBD2 (5 bases). This CDR3 is built from 15 residues. CDR1 is SGHDT, CDR2 YYEEEE, per germline. V lost 3 bases and J lost 1, with 14 bases in between. The CDR3 here is CASSSPWERSYEQYF. CDR3 coding DNA: TGTGCCAGCAGCTCGCCCTGGGAGCGGTCCTACGAGCAGTACTTC.

The table lists this clonotype with many counts. The gene calls are TRBV5-6 and TRBJ2-3; 8 bases are shared with TRBD2. Germline V gene lookup returns CDR1 SGHDT and CDR2 YYEEEE. The CDR3 length is 17 residues. V shed 6 bases, J shed 2 bases, and the junction held 14 bases outside the gene matches. The DNA of the CDR3 is TGTGCCAGCAACCGGCGGATTAGCGGGATGAACACAGATACGCAGTATTTT. Translating it yields CASNRRISGMNTDTQYF.

The J gene is TRBJ1-1, the V gene TRBV7-9; weak D call: TRBD1 (6 bases). The V end was cut by 5 bases, the J end by 1 base, with 14 bases between. The CDR3 totals 15 residues. CDR1 and CDR2 (germline): SEHNR, FQNEAQ (reference sequence). CDR3 region: CASSLPETGNTEAFF. CDR3 bases: TGTGCCAGCAGCCTCCCCGAGACAGGGAACACTGAAGCTTTCTTT.

This clonotype was picked up a small number of times. The chain combines TRBV7-9 with TRBJ1-5, with D unresolved. The CDR3 totals 16 residues. Trimming took 1 base from V and 4 from J, leaving 14 bases between them. Germline values: CDR1 SEHNR, CDR2 FQNEAQ (reference sequence). The chain's CDR3 is CASSLETGGWNQPQHF. Here the CDR3 DNA reads TGTGCCAGCAGCTTAGAAACCGGCGGGTGGAATCAGCCCCAGCATTTT.

The chain carries TRBV9 and TRBJ2-1, with 14 bases that match TRBD2. Looked up from germline, CDR1 is SGDLS and CDR2 is YYNGEE. With 0 bases clipped from V and 9 bases from J, the junction kept 5 bases outside the gene matches. CDR3 length: 16 amino acids. Written as DNA, the CDR3 is TGTGCCAGCAGCGTAGTGGGACTAGCGGGGGACGGTGAGCAGTTCTTC. Its protein product is CASSVVGLAGDGEQFF.

This sequence joins TRBV10-2 and TRBJ1-2; possible D gene TRBD1, 5 bases. Germline CDR1 is WSHSY and CDR2 is SAAADI. Trimming removed 2 bases at V and 10 bases at J, with 8 bases between. This CDR3 contains 11 residues. The DNA of the CDR3 is TGCGCCAGCAGTGAGGGACAAGACTACACCTTC. It is translated as CASSEGQDYTF.

This chain uses TRBV7-2 with TRBJ2-4; 9 bases map to TRBD1. Trimming took 1 base from V and 4 from J; bases not matched to a gene: 2. The CDR3 contains 15 residues. Germline V lookup: CDR1 SGHTA, CDR2 FQGNSA. The DNA of the CDR3 is TGTGCCAGCAGCTTAGGGGACAGGGTAAAAAACATTCAGTACTTC. Its protein product is CASSLGDRVKNIQYF.